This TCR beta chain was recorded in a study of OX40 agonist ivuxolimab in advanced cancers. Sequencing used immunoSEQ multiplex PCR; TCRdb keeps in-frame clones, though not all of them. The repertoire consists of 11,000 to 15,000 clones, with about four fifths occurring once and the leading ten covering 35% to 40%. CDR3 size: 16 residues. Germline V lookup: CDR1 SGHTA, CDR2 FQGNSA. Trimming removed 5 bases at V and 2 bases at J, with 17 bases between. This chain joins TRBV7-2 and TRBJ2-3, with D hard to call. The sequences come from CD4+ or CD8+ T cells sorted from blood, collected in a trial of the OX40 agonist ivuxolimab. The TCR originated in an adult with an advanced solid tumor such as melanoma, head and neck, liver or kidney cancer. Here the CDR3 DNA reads TGTGCCAGCAGCGGAGCGAAGAGGTCCTACACAGATACGCAGTATTTT. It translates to CASSGAKRSYTDTQYF.